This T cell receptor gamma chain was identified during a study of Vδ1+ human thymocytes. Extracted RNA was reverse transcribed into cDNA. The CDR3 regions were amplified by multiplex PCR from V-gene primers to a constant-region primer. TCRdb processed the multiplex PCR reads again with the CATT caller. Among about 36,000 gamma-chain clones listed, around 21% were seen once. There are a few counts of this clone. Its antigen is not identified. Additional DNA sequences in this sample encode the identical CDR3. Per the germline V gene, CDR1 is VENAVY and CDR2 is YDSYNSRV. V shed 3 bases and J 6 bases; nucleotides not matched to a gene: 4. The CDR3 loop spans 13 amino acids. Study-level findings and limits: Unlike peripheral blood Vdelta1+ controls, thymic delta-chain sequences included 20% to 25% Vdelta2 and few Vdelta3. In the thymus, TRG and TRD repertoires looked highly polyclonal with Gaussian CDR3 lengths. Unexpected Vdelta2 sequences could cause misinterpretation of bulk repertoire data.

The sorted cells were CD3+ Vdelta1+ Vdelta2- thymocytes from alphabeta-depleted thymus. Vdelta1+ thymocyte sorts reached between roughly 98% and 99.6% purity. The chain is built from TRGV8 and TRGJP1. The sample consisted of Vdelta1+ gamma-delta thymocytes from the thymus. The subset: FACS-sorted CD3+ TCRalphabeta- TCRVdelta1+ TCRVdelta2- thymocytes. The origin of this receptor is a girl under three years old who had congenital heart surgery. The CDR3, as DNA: TGTGCCACCTGGGATCGGTCTGGTTGGTTCAAGATATTT. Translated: CATWDRSGWFKIF.